The 21 T cell receptor beta chains below all came from one sample that was sequenced in a study of T cell changes during pregnancy in multiple sclerosis. The data were produced by immunoSEQ multiplex PCR, yet TCRdb's version contains in-frame clones alone and is incomplete. Among around 63,000 clones listed, roughly 91% were seen once. The sample here was peripheral blood, taken after pregnancy. These receptors came from a female donor in good health, enrolled as a control in a pregnancy study.

This chain joins TRBV6-5 and TRBJ2-7, with 10 bases matching TRBD1. The CDR3 spans 15 residues. With V trimmed by 4 bases and J by 6 bases, 9 bases remained unmatched. The germline gives CDR1 MNHEY, CDR2 SVGAGI. CDR3 in DNA: TGTGCCAGCAGTTCCCTCCGGACAGGGGGAGCCGAGCAGTACTTC. It is translated as CASSSLRTGGAEQYF.

The CDR3 DNA is TGTGCCAGCAGTTACTACGGGAGCACAGATACGCAGTATTTT. Residues: CASSYYGSTDTQYF. The chain carries TRBV6-5 and TRBJ2-3; D gene unclear. Germline CDR1 is MNHEY and CDR2 is SVGAGI. The CDR3 is 14 amino acids. With 1 base removed from V and 0 bases from J, the gap between germline ends came to 5 bases.

The chain is built from TRBV30 and TRBJ2-1; 11 bases map to TRBD2. CDR1 is GTSNPN and CDR2 is SVGIG in the germline V gene (reference sequence). The V and J ends lost 2 bases and 7 bases, in that order; junction bases with no gene match: 19. This CDR3 comprises 19 residues. As DNA, the CDR3 is TGTGCCTGGAGTCCTAGAGGCGGGATTAGCGGGGGGGCGCGTAATGAGCAGTTCTTC. Translating gives CAWSPRGGISGGARNEQFF.

The chain carries TRBV19 and TRBJ2-3; D call uncertain. The CDR3 consists of 15 residues. The V gene lost 5 bases and the J gene lost 3 bases, with 15 bases spanning the gap. Germline V CDR1 and CDR2: LNHDA, SQIVND (reference sequence). This CDR3 reads CASSFSLGSTDTQYF. DNA of the CDR3: TGTGCCAGTAGTTTCTCCCTTGGCAGTACAGATACGCAGTATTTT.

V and J are TRBV19 and TRBJ1-6, with a possible D match to TRBD1 (6 bases). The CDR3 is 16 residues long. V was clipped by 2 bases and J by 4 bases, with 12 bases between them. Germline CDR1 is LNHDA and CDR2 is SQIVND (reference sequence). CDR3 amino acids: CASSITGTQYNSPLHF. CDR3 in DNA: TGTGCCAGTAGTATAACAGGGACGCAATATAATTCACCCCTCCACTTT.

The chain links TRBV4-3 to TRBJ2-1; 10 positions agree with TRBD2. Germline V gives CDR1 LGHNA, CDR2 YSLEER. This CDR3 is built from 16 residues. V lost 0 bases and J lost 10; bases outside the gene matches: 9. The CDR3 loop is CASSQERSGGAWEQFF. CDR3 in DNA: TGCGCCAGCAGCCAAGAAAGGAGCGGGGGGGCTTGGGAGCAGTTCTTC.

This chain joins TRBV6-1 and TRBJ2-7, with TRBD2 identical over 9 bases. Germline CDR1 is MNHNS and CDR2 is SASEGT. This CDR3 has 16 residues. V lost 4 bases and J lost 0; bases outside the gene matches: 7. CDR3 sequence (DNA): TGTGCCAGCAGTGTATCGGCGGGGGGGCTCTCCTACGAGCAGTACTTC. This sequence encodes CASSVSAGGLSYEQYF.

The chain couples TRBV7-9 to TRBJ1-4; D is possibly TRBD1 (5 bases). Germline V gene sequence: CDR1 SEHNR, CDR2 FQNEAQ (reference sequence). This CDR3 is built from 15 residues. V was pared by 1 base and J by 6 bases, with 12 bases between. DNA of the CDR3: TGTGCCAGCAGCTTAGGCGGGGGATCTGATGAAAAACTGTTTTTT. It yields the protein CASSLGGGSDEKLFF. The variable domain in full, completed from reference TRBV7-9 and TRBJ1-4, reads DTGVSQNPRHKITKRGQNVTFRCDPISEHNRLYWYRQTLGQGPEFLTYFQNEAQLEKSRLLSDRFSAERPKGSFSTLEIQRTEQGDSAMYLCASSLGGGSDEKLFFGSGTQLSVL.

J is TRBJ2-2 and V is TRBV7-8; a possible D gene is TRBD2 (7 bases). Germline CDR1 SGHVS, CDR2 FQNEAQ. The CDR3 totals 19 residues. Trimming took off 2 bases at V and 2 bases at J, with 21 bases between the two ends. CDR3 coding DNA: TGTGCCAGCAGCTTATATTCTGCGGGGGCCCTAATTAACACCGGGGAGCTGTTTTTT. Its protein product is CASSLYSAGALINTGELFF.

This chain uses TRBV11-3 with TRBJ2-7; the D is unclear. The length of the CDR3 is 14 residues. The V gene lost 5 bases and the J gene lost 0 bases, with 11 bases spanning the gap. Looked up from germline, CDR1 is SGHNT and CDR2 is YENEEA. CDR3 bases: TGTGCCAGCAGCCCTCCCCCGAGCTCCTACGAGCAGTACTTC. Translated: CASSPPPSSYEQYF.

The gene calls are TRBV6-6 and TRBJ1-5; D call uncertain. The germline gives CDR1 MNHNY, CDR2 SVGAGI (reference sequence). Trimming took off 7 bases at V and 0 bases at J, with 13 bases between the two ends. This CDR3 spans 15 amino acids. DNA for the CDR3: TGTGCCAGCACCAGATTACAGAGTAGCAATCAGCCCCAGCATTTT. It codes for CASTRLQSSNQPQHF.

V usage is TRBV14 and J usage is TRBJ1-3; maybe TRBD1 (5 bases). The CDR3 length is 16 residues. Germline CDR1 is SGHDN and CDR2 is FVKESK. V dropped 1 base and J dropped 4 bases, with 14 bases sitting between them. The CDR3 nucleotides are TGTGCCAGCAGCCAAGGTCTTGCAGGGCTGGGAAACACCATATATTTT. This codes for CASSQGLAGLGNTIYF.

The chain links TRBV5-4 to TRBJ1-1; 12 nucleotides align to TRBD1. J gave up 6 bases and V 0 bases, and 3 bases lay outside the gene matches. Germline assignment: CDR1 SGHNT and CDR2 YYREEE (reference sequence). CDR3 length equals 15 residues. CDR3 bases: TGTGCCAGCAGCTTGGGGGGACAGGGGGCCTCTGAAGCTTTCTTT. It codes for CASSLGGQGASEAFF. The entire variable domain, with the rest obtained from reference TRBV5-4 and TRBJ1-1, is as follows: ETGVTQSPTHLIKTRGQQVTLRCSSQSGHNTVSWYQQALGQGPQFIFQYYREEENGRGNFPPRFSGLQFPNYSSELNVNALELDDSALYLCASSLGGQGASEAFFGQGTRLTVV.

The chain employs TRBV9 and TRBJ2-7, with 9 bases aligning to TRBD2. With 3 bases clipped from V and 3 bases from J, the junction kept 7 bases outside the gene matches. In germline, CDR1 is SGDLS, CDR2 YYNGEE. The CDR3 extends over 15 amino acids. The CDR3: CASSADSGGLYEQYF. The CDR3 nucleotides read TGTGCCAGCAGCGCCGATAGCGGGGGCCTCTACGAGCAGTACTTC.

V usage is TRBV30 and J usage is TRBJ1-2, with 8 bases lining up with TRBD1. Trimming removed 2 bases from V and 8 bases from J; junction bases left unmatched: 7. The CDR3 loop spans 13 amino acids. Looked up from germline, CDR1 is GTSNPN and CDR2 is SVGIG (reference sequence). CDR3 sequence: CAWSQTGAQGYTF. As DNA, the CDR3 is TGTGCCTGGAGTCAGACAGGGGCTCAGGGCTACACCTTC.

The chain links TRBV7-2 to TRBJ2-7, with 9 bases aligning to TRBD2. This CDR3 is 14 amino acids long. CDR1 is SGHTA and CDR2 is FQGNSA in the germline V gene. V shed 5 bases, J shed 10 bases, and the junction held 12 bases outside the gene matches. The CDR3 DNA reads TGTGCCAGCAGCCCGATTCCAAGCGGGGGGCCTCAGTACTTC. As protein: CASSPIPSGGPQYF.

The rearrangement links TRBV2 to TRBJ1-1; possibly TRBD1 for D (6 bases). Germline loops: CDR1 SNHLY, CDR2 FYNNEI. This CDR3 spans 17 amino acids. Trimming left V 3 bases short and J 0 bases short, with 17 bases between. Here the CDR3 reads CASSDPEGDLLNTEAFF. For the CDR3, the DNA is TGTGCCAGCAGTGACCCTGAGGGGGATCTTTTGAACACTGAAGCTTTCTTT.

The chain couples TRBV13 to TRBJ1-2; a possible D gene is TRBD1 (6 bases). This CDR3 is 17 amino acids long. Trimming took 2 bases from V and 0 from J, leaving 16 bases between them. Germline CDR1 PRHDT, CDR2 FYEKMQ (reference sequence). The CDR3 loop reads CASSLTPTGPSNYGYTF. CDR3 in DNA: TGTGCCAGCAGCTTAACCCCCACAGGGCCGTCTAACTATGGCTACACCTTC. The entire variable domain, with the rest obtained from reference TRBV13 and TRBJ1-2, is as follows: AAGVIQSPRHLIKEKRETATLKCYPIPRHDTVYWYQQGPGQDPQFLISFYEKMQSDKGSIPDRFSAQQFSDYHSELNMSSLELGDSALYFCASSLTPTGPSNYGYTFGSGTRLTVV.

This chain joins TRBV4-3 and TRBJ2-5, with 15 positions matching TRBD2. V was pared by 5 bases and J by 3 bases, with 7 bases of the junction left unmatched. Germline loops: CDR1 LGHNA, CDR2 YSLEER. The CDR3 sequence is 17 residues long. CDR3 protein: CASSSGLAGGPEETQYF. In nucleotides, the CDR3 is TGCGCCAGCAGCTCCGGACTAGCGGGGGGGCCCGAAGAGACCCAGTACTTC.

The chain uses TRBV6-5 and TRBJ1-2; TRBD1 is a possible D gene (5 bases). Germline V gives CDR1 MNHEY, CDR2 SVGAGI. V was clipped by 6 bases and J by 7 bases, with 21 bases between them. The CDR3 sequence is 15 residues long. In nucleotides, the CDR3 is TGTGCCAGCAGCACTAATACGGGGGAAAGGGGTGGCTACACCTTC. This encodes CASSTNTGERGGYTF.

This chain connects TRBV9 to TRBJ1-2, with D maybe TRBD1 (5 bases). CDR3 size: 14 residues. Trimming took 0 bases from V and 7 from J, leaving 13 bases between them. From germline, CDR1 is SGDLS and CDR2 YYNGEE. The CDR3 DNA is TGTGCCAGCAGCGTAGTGGGGGGATGGATTGGCTACACCTTC. The encoded protein is CASSVVGGWIGYTF.